Listed below are T cell receptor beta chains from one sample, sequenced in a study of T-cell reconstitution after alpha-beta-depleted transplantation in children. TCRdb reanalysed the PCR reads using MiXCR and keeps one entry per CDR3 protein. The repertoire holds 440,000 or so distinct CDR3 sequences, with about 11% as singletons. Sequencing was performed on PBMCs from the stem cell graft donor, taken from the stem cell graft. The source is a human donor who donated a stem cell graft to a child with acute myeloid leukemia. Both conserved end residues are trimmed from each CDR3.

TRBJ2-1 TRBV5-1 ASSLVQGDVGEQF
TRBJ2-5 TRBV25-1 ASSGGSDRAQETQY
TRBJ2-1 TRBV5-6 ASSRGQLGNEQF
TRBJ2-2 TRBV7-2 ASSLVLANTGELF
TRBJ1-1 TRBV7-6 ASSFQGDFTEAF
TRBJ1-5 TRBV24-1 ATSDSTGYQPQH
TRBJ1-4 TRBV7-8 ASSLGHGRQANEKLF
TRBJ1-1 TRBV15 ATSRVTAEAF
TRBJ2-1 TRBV12-3/TRBV12-4 ASSLFGASSYNEQF
TRBJ1-1 TRBV5-1 ASSLGWTQLIPVPEAF
TRBJ2-7 TRBV6-2/TRBV6-3 ASSYTASGSYEQY
TRBJ2-3 TRBV12-3/TRBV12-4 ASTLGAWPGRDTQY
TRBJ2-3 TRBV5-1 ASSYTSTDTQY
TRBJ1-1 TRBV5-6 ASSYGAGAMNTEAF
TRBJ2-3 TRBV20-1 SARDLPSASSTDTQY
TRBJ1-4 TRBV4-3 ASSQDNGSNEKLF
TRBJ1-2 TRBV6-1 ASTKYSTTGGNYGYT
TRBJ2-1 TRBV7-3 ASSFAGGDEQF
TRBJ1-4 TRBV7-8 ASSLAGTGDEKLF
TRBJ2-1 TRBV7-9 ASSRVDEQF
TRBJ2-7 TRBV20-1 SARSRTSGRIYEQY
TRBJ1-6 TRBV7-9 ASSLGGTARNSPLH
TRBJ2-1 TRBV2 ASSGSRNEQF
TRBJ2-7 TRBV5-1 ASSLEGNLYEQY
TRBJ2-5 TRBV19 ASSITPDRRKTQY
TRBJ1-2 TRBV29-1 SVAGGLHGYT
TRBJ2-1 TRBV7-6 ASSLAPQAYNEQF
TRBJ1-1 TRBV9 ASSAGQGAEAF
TRBJ2-4 TRBV12-3/TRBV12-4 ASSVGNQNMQY
TRBJ2-1 TRBV7-3 ASSPQPGLGNYNEQF
TRBJ2-1 TRBV9 ASSVRRAGQMF
TRBJ2-3 TRBV3-1 ASSRGPVDTQY
TRBJ2-5 TRBV20-1 SAMTGTSEETQY
TRBJ2-1 TRBV14 ASSQVLPNEQF